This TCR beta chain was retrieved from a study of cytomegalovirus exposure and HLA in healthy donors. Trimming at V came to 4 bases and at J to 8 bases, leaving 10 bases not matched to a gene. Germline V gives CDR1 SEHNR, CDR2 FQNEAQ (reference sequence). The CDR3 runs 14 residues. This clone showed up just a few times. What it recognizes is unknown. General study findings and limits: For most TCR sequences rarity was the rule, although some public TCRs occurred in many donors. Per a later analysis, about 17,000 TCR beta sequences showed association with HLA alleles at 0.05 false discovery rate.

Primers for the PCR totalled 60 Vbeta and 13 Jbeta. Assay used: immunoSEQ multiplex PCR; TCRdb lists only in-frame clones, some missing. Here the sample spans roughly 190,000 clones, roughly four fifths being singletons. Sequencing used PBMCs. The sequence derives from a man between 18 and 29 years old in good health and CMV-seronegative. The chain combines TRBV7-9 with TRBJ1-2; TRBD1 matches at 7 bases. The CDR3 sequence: CASSYPRDSPGYTF. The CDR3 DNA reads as TGTGCCAGCAGCTACCCTCGGGACAGTCCGGGCTACACCTTC.